The 14 T cell receptor beta chains below were found in one sample sequenced in a study of T cells in Graves' hyperthyroidism and ophthalmopathy. The investigators amplified TCR beta CDR3 regions from RNA transcripts. Carried out on the TCR CDR3, a first-round RT-PCR used the HTBI primer set. MiXCR was run by TCRdb on the multiplex PCR reads, yielding one entry per CDR3 protein. The sample includes some 770,000 distinct CDR3 sequences, roughly 15% of them seen just once. Source material: blood. Receptors originate from a man younger than 35 with Graves' hyperthyroidism.

CDR3 residues: CSLMGQGYQQETQYF. The DNA for the CDR3 is TGCAGCCTCATGGGGCAGGGCTATCAACAAGAGACCCAGTACTTC. The V gene is TRBV29-1, the J gene TRBJ2-5, with TRBD1 as a possible D gene (5 bases). Trimming removed 8 bases at V and 2 bases at J, with 21 bases between. Germline V gene lookup returns CDR1 SQVTM and CDR2 ANQGSEA. The CDR3 covers 15 residues. Full variable domain (rest looked up from reference TRBV29-1 and TRBJ2-5): SAVISQKPSRDICQRGTSLTIQCQVDSQVTMMFWYRQQPGQSLTLIATANQGSEATYESGFVIDKFPISRPNLTFSTLTVSNMSPEDSSIYLCSLMGQGYQQETQYFGPGTRLLVL.

In this sample, this clonotype turned up many times. The gene calls are TRBV28 and TRBJ2-3, with 9 bases matching TRBD1. CDR1 is MDHEN, CDR2 SYDVKM, per germline. The CDR3 loop spans 16 amino acids. With V trimmed by 4 bases and J by 4 bases, 9 bases remained unmatched. CDR3 in DNA: TGTGCCAGCAGTTCGTCGGGACAGGGCGGTCCAGATACGCAGTATTTT. Translated, it gives CASSSSGQGGPDTQYF. The full variable domain, rest sourced from reference TRBV28 and TRBJ2-3, is DVKVTQSSRYLVKRTGEKVFLECVQDMDHENMFWYRQDPGLGLRLIYFSYDVKMKEKGDIPEGYSVSREKKERFSLILESASTNQTSMYLCASSSSGQGGPDTQYFGPGTRLTVL.

This clonotype was seen many times. This rearrangement joins TRBV10-3 to TRBJ2-3; D is unclear. Trimming pared 10 bases from V and 0 bases from J, leaving 8 bases between. This CDR3 region has 12 residues. Germline V gene lookup returns CDR1 ENHRY and CDR2 SYGVKD. DNA of the CDR3: TGTGCCACCACACCTAGCACAGATACGCAGTATTTT. Its protein is CATTPSTDTQYF.

The rearrangement uses TRBV3-1 and TRBJ1-2; D is uncertain. The CDR3 extends over 13 amino acids. V gave up 0 bases and J gave up 7 bases, with 9 bases separating them. Germline values: CDR1 LGHDT, CDR2 YNNKEL (reference sequence). The CDR3: CASSQEDGRGYTF. The CDR3 region has the DNA TGTGCCAGCAGCCAAGAGGACGGACGTGGCTACACCTTC.

This clonotype appeared many times. The chain links TRBV28 to TRBJ1-2; unclear D gene. Germline loops: CDR1 MDHEN, CDR2 SYDVKM. V was trimmed by 8 bases and J by 2 bases, leaving 9 bases between them. The CDR3 sequence is 12 residues long. CDR3 bases: TGTGCCAGCGCCGACGGAAACTATGGCTACACCTTC. It codes for CASADGNYGYTF.

The gene calls are TRBV6-1 and TRBJ2-7; TRBD1 matches 9 bases. From germline, CDR1 is MNHNS and CDR2 SASEGT. The CDR3 covers 14 residues. The junction had 9 bases not matched to a gene; V was cut back by 8 bases and J by 4 bases. CDR3 nucleotide sequence: TGTGCCAGCTCGGACCGGGACAGGGCTTACGAGCAGTACTTC. Its translation is CASSDRDRAYEQYF.

V gene TRBV9 combines with J gene TRBJ2-5; D is unclear. The germline V gene has CDR1 SGDLS and CDR2 YYNGEE. V gave up 0 bases and J gave up 5 bases, with 23 bases separating them. The length of the CDR3 is 18 residues. In DNA form, the CDR3 reads TGTGCCAGCAGCGTAGGAGCCGACACCATCGAGGAAGCGGAGACCCAGTACTTC. It yields the protein CASSVGADTIEEAETQYF.

The J gene is TRBJ2-3, the V gene TRBV5-4; D is ambiguous. Trimming removed 5 bases at V and 2 bases at J, with 6 bases between. Germline V gene lookup returns CDR1 SGHNT and CDR2 YYREEE (reference sequence). This CDR3 is 12 amino acids long. The CDR3: CASRKHTDTQYF. The CDR3 coding sequence is TGTGCCAGCAGAAAGCACACAGATACGCAGTATTTT.

The chain recombines TRBV4-3 with TRBJ2-3; the D is unclear. Germline loops: CDR1 LGHNA, CDR2 YSLEER. Trimming removed 2 bases at V and 3 bases at J, with 6 bases between. The CDR3 runs to 13 residues. CDR3 amino acids: CASSQLITDTQYF. CDR3 DNA: TGCGCCAGCAGCCAACTAATTACAGATACGCAGTATTTT.

There are many counts of this clonotype. The V gene is TRBV2, the J gene TRBJ2-3; D is undetermined. The CDR3 is made up of 15 amino acids. Germline V CDR1 and CDR2: SNHLY, FYNNEI. The V end lost 2 bases, the J end lost 1 base, and 10 bases lay between the germline ends. CDR3 protein: CASSETYIGTDTQYF. In DNA, the CDR3 is TGTGCCAGCAGTGAAACGTATATAGGCACAGATACGCAGTATTTT.

Concerning this clonotype itself: At one end the junction does not follow the germline gene, possibly because of a read error. CDR3 sequence: CASSLTPTLVSGSNTGELFF. The CDR3 DNA reads TGTGCCAGCAGCTTAACACCAACTCTCGTCAGCGGGAGTAACACCGGGGAACTGTTTTTT. This sequence joins TRBV7-3 and TRBJ2-2; 8 positions agree with TRBD2. CDR3 size: 20 residues. Germline lookup yields CDR1 SGHTA and CDR2 FQGTGA.

This clonotype was observed at least ten times. V is TRBV6-1 and J is TRBJ2-7, with D hard to call. This CDR3 has 14 amino acids. Germline V gene data show CDR1 as MNHNS and CDR2 as SASEGT. The V end lost 6 bases, the J end lost 0 bases, and 12 bases lay between the germline ends. This CDR3 reads CASSPPSSSYEQYF. CDR3 bases: TGTGCCAGCAGCCCCCCCAGCAGCTCCTACGAGCAGTACTTC.

This clonotype was counted between two and nine times. This rearrangement joins TRBV19 to TRBJ2-7; D is unresolved. CDR3 size: 15 residues. The V and J ends lost 0 bases and 2 bases respectively, with 11 bases between them. CDR1 is LNHDA, CDR2 SQIVND, per germline (reference sequence). The CDR3 bases are TGTGCCAGTAGTATAGATCTAGGCCGCACCTACGAGCAGTACTTC. It yields the protein CASSIDLGRTYEQYF.

The genes are TRBV20-1 and TRBJ1-6; possibly TRBD1 for D (6 bases). Germline loops: CDR1 DFQATT, CDR2 SNEGSKA (reference sequence). The CDR3 extends over 13 amino acids. V was cut by 3 bases and J by 5 bases, with 8 bases left in between. Written as DNA, the CDR3 is TGCAGTGCTAGCGGACAGAATAATTCACCCCTCCACTTT. It codes for CSASGQNNSPLHF.